One sample yielded the 32 T cell receptor beta chains listed below, sequenced in a study of blood T cell repertoires in COVID-19. Method: immunoSEQ multiplex PCR; TCRdb's copy keeps in-frame clones and lacks some. The profile shows 120,000 or so clones, 75% to 85% of them singletons. The sequenced sample was peripheral blood. These receptor sequences come from a man aged 35 to 55 with active or convalescent COVID-19.

The rearrangement joins TRBV6-2 or TRBV6-3 to TRBJ2-7; TRBD2 aligns across 10 bases. From germline, CDR1 is MNHEY and CDR2 SVGEGT. CDR3 length: 20 residues. V trimming: 0 bases; J trimming: 2 bases; junction bases outside the gene matches: 16. This chain's CDR3 is CASSYSRTSLGLADTYEQYF. CDR3 nucleotide sequence: TGTGCCAGCAGTTACTCGCGCACCTCGTTAGGACTAGCGGATACCTACGAGCAGTACTTC.

J is TRBJ2-3 and V is TRBV6-4; the match to TRBD2 covers 10 bases. Germline assignment: CDR1 MRHNA and CDR2 SNTAGT. Unmatched junction bases numbered 5, after V lost 1 base and J lost 4 bases. This CDR3 spans 16 amino acids. The CDR3 loop reads CASSDLASGSSDTQYF. The DNA for the CDR3 is TGTGCCAGCAGTGACTTGGCTAGCGGGAGTTCAGATACGCAGTATTTT.

This chain joins TRBV6-5 and TRBJ1-5, with 12 nucleotides matching TRBD1. Germline V lookup: CDR1 MNHEY, CDR2 SVGAGI. V trimming: 7 bases; J trimming: 5 bases; junction bases outside the gene matches: 3. This CDR3 contains 14 residues. The CDR3 region is CASTGTGGYQPQHF. The DNA of the CDR3 is TGTGCCAGCACCGGGACAGGGGGCTATCAGCCCCAGCATTTT.

The chain links TRBV6-5 to TRBJ2-1; 11 nucleotides line up with TRBD2. Germline assignment: CDR1 MNHEY and CDR2 SVGAGI. The J segment lost 4 bases and the V segment lost 6 bases, leaving 5 bases of the junction unmatched. This CDR3 is built from 15 residues. The CDR3 sequence: CASSSGLAAYNEQFF. In DNA form, the CDR3 reads TGTGCCAGCAGCTCGGGACTAGCGGCTTACAATGAGCAGTTCTTC.

The CDR3, as DNA: TGTGCCAGCAGCTTAGACATAGCCAAAAACATTCAGTACTTC. Translating it yields CASSLDIAKNIQYF. V is TRBV7-9 and J is TRBJ2-4; no clear D gene. Trimming cost V 1 base and J 0 bases, with 4 bases left between them. Germline values: CDR1 SEHNR, CDR2 FQNEAQ (reference sequence). This CDR3 contains 14 residues.

The V gene is TRBV7-2, the J gene TRBJ1-5; D is possibly TRBD1 (6 bases). This CDR3 has 17 amino acids. The germline V gene encodes CDR1 SGHTA and CDR2 FQGNSA. Trimming removed 4 bases from V and 9 bases from J, with 25 bases in between. CDR3 amino acids: CASSSSTGTKTWGPQHF. The CDR3 nucleotides read TGTGCCAGCAGCTCCTCGACAGGCACAAAGACGTGGGGGCCCCAGCATTTT.

V is TRBV27 and J is TRBJ1-2; TRBD1 matches 9 bases. The V segment lost 6 bases and the J segment 2 bases; nucleotides outside the gene matches: 4. The CDR3 is made up of 14 amino acids. In germline, CDR1 is MNHEY, CDR2 SMNVEV (reference sequence). Here the CDR3 reads CASRGQGFNYGYTF. The CDR3 nucleotides are TGTGCCAGCAGGGGACAGGGATTCAACTATGGCTACACCTTC.

This chain links TRBV11-3 with TRBJ2-1; the match to TRBD1 covers 7 bases. The CDR3 spans 15 residues. Per germline, CDR1 SGHNT and CDR2 YENEEA. Trimming at V came to 6 bases and at J to 3 bases, leaving 8 bases not matched to a gene. CDR3 nucleotide sequence: TGTGCCAGCAGTCGTACAGGGGACGGCTACAATGAGCAGTTCTTC. This gives the protein CASSRTGDGYNEQFF.

This sequence joins TRBV3-1 (or the pseudogene TRBV3-2) and TRBJ1-5; D is uncertain. V lost 2 bases, J lost 4 bases, and 9 bases lay in between. Germline CDR1 LGHDT, CDR2 YNNKEL (reference sequence). This CDR3 spans 14 amino acids. Written as DNA, the CDR3 is TGTGCCAGCAGCCAATGGCCAGATAATCAGCCCCAGCATTTT. It yields the protein CASSQWPDNQPQHF.

This rearrangement joins TRBV4-3 to TRBJ2-2; 14 positions agree with TRBD2. Germline V gene sequence: CDR1 LGHNA, CDR2 YSLEER. There are 21 residues in the CDR3. Trimming at V came to 2 bases and at J to 0 bases, leaving 11 bases not matched to a gene. The CDR3 nucleotides read TGCGCCAGCAGCCAAAAACCCCAGGGACTAGCGGGGGCCACGAACACCGGGGAGCTGTTTTTT. This sequence encodes CASSQKPQGLAGATNTGELFF.

The chain employs TRBV7-3 and TRBJ1-2, with 9 bases that match TRBD1. J gave up 2 bases and V 5 bases, and 6 bases lay outside the gene matches. The germline V gene encodes CDR1 SGHTA and CDR2 FQGTGA. The CDR3 extends over 15 amino acids. The chain's CDR3 is CASSPTGTGNYGYTF. The CDR3 coding sequence is TGTGCCAGCAGCCCTACCGGGACAGGGAACTATGGCTACACCTTC.

The CDR3 sequence: CASSYPLLVSNQPQHF. The CDR3 DNA sequence: TGTGCCAGCAGTTACCCACTCCTCGTTAGCAATCAGCCCCAGCATTTT. This rearrangement joins TRBV28 to TRBJ1-5, with no clear D. Deletions cut 4 bases from V and 0 bases from J, with 13 bases between. CDR1 and CDR2 from the germline V gene are MDHEN and SYDVKM. This CDR3 is built from 16 residues.

This chain uses TRBV19 with TRBJ2-6, with TRBD1 as a possible D gene (6 bases). V lost 8 bases and J lost 1, with 12 bases in between. Germline-derived CDR1 and CDR2 are LNHDA and SQIVND (reference sequence). The CDR3 consists of 15 residues. CDR3 bases: TGTGCCAGTTTAAAAGGGGGTTCTGGGGCCAACGTCCTGACTTTC. Its protein is CASLKGGSGANVLTF. The full variable domain, its missing parts supplied by reference TRBV19 and TRBJ2-6, is DGGITQSPKYLFRKEGQNVTLSCEQNLNHDAMYWYRQDPGQGLRLIYYSQIVNDFQKGDIAEGYSVSREKKESFPLTVTSAQKNPTAFYLCASLKGGSGANVLTFGAGSRLTVL.

The chain is built from TRBV4-1 and TRBJ2-2; D may be TRBD2 (5 bases). Germline V gene sequence: CDR1 MGHRA, CDR2 YSYEKL. V was pared by 5 bases and J by 3 bases, with 16 bases between. The CDR3 is 16 amino acids. This CDR3 is CASSGVSGIDTGELFF. The CDR3 DNA is TGCGCCAGCAGCGGTGTTTCGGGGATCGACACCGGGGAGCTGTTTTTT.

This clone came up a few times. The CDR3 reads CASSHVYPRDYTF. Written as DNA, the CDR3 is TGTGCCAGCAGCCATGTTTATCCTCGGGACTACACCTTC. The genes are TRBV14 and TRBJ1-2; D unresolved. Trimming left V 3 bases short and J 10 bases short, with 15 bases between. Per the germline V gene, CDR1 is SGHDN and CDR2 is FVKESK. The CDR3 is made up of 13 amino acids.

This sequence joins TRBV5-1 and TRBJ2-1; the match to TRBD2 covers 14 bases. The CDR3 length is 17 residues. Looked up from germline, CDR1 is SGHRS and CDR2 is YFSETQ. V dropped 4 bases and J dropped 9; count of bases not matched to a gene: 12. Written as DNA, the CDR3 is TGCGCCAGCAGCCAGAAATTGGGACTAGCGGGAGCTATTGAGCAGTTCTTC. This codes for CASSQKLGLAGAIEQFF.

This chain connects TRBV30 to TRBJ1-2; D uncertain. Trimming stripped 0 bases from V and 6 bases from J, with 8 bases between. CDR3 size: 12 residues. Germline V CDR1 and CDR2: GTSNPN, SVGIG (reference sequence). The CDR3 sequence: CAWSVFVDGYTF. The CDR3 DNA follows: TGTGCCTGGAGTGTATTCGTTGATGGCTACACCTTC. Based on the CDR3 plus reference TRBV30 and TRBJ1-2, the full variable domain is SQTIHQWPATLVQPVGSPLSLECTVEGTSNPNLYWYRQAAGRGLQLLFYSVGIGQISSEVPQNLSASRPQDRQFILSSKKLLLSDSGFYLCAWSVFVDGYTFGSGTRLTVV.

The V gene is TRBV7-9, the J gene TRBJ1-2; no firm D call. Germline CDR1 SEHNR, CDR2 FQNEAQ (reference sequence). The V end lost 7 bases, the J end lost 8 bases, and 17 bases lay between the germline ends. CDR3 length: 13 amino acids. The CDR3 DNA reads as TGTGCCAGCACCCCGGTCGATAAGAGCGGCTACACCTTC. Amino acids: CASTPVDKSGYTF.

In its sample, this clone was seen many times. The chain combines TRBV4-2 with TRBJ2-3; D is undetermined. Trimming stripped 1 base from V and 3 bases from J, with 11 bases between. Per germline, CDR1 LGHNA and CDR2 YNFKEQ. The CDR3 is 15 residues long. The CDR3 nucleotides are TGTGCCAGCAGCCAAGGCCAGGAAGCAACAGATACGCAGTATTTT. Protein: CASSQGQEATDTQYF.

V and J are TRBV5-1 and TRBJ2-5; perhaps TRBD2 as D (5 bases). Per the germline V gene, CDR1 is SGHRS and CDR2 is YFSETQ. The CDR3 covers 14 residues. V lost 3 bases to trimming and J lost 2 bases, with 11 bases between them. As DNA, the CDR3 is TGCGCCAGCAGCTCGGCGGGCCGACAAGAGACCCAGTACTTC. Protein: CASSSAGRQETQYF.

The chain employs TRBV28 and TRBJ2-3; TRBD2 aligns across 15 bases. This CDR3 has 17 residues. Germline V lookup: CDR1 MDHEN, CDR2 SYDVKM. Germline trimming cut 9 bases from V and 5 bases from J; bases unmatched to any gene: 12. Here the CDR3 reads CASSRRTSGGAVDTQYF. CDR3 coding DNA: TGTGCCAGTAGCCGGCGGACTAGCGGGGGGGCCGTAGATACGCAGTATTTT. Full variable domain (remainder filled in from reference TRBV28 and TRBJ2-3): DVKVTQSSRYLVKRTGEKVFLECVQDMDHENMFWYRQDPGLGLRLIYFSYDVKMKEKGDIPEGYSVSREKKERFSLILESASTNQTSMYLCASSRRTSGGAVDTQYFGPGTRLTVL.

The gene calls are TRBV7-3 and TRBJ2-1, with a possible D match to TRBD1 (5 bases). V was pared by 5 bases and J by 3 bases, with 14 bases between. The CDR3 has 15 residues. The germline V gene has CDR1 SGHTA and CDR2 FQGTGA. CDR3: CASSTKGIGYNEQFF. In nucleotides, the CDR3 is TGTGCCAGCAGCACCAAGGGGATAGGCTACAATGAGCAGTTCTTC.

This clone was counted a few times. The gene calls are TRBV27 and TRBJ1-6; possibly TRBD1 for D (6 bases). Trimming pared 1 base from V and 10 bases from J, leaving 17 bases between. This CDR3 is 16 amino acids long. Per the germline V gene, CDR1 is MNHEY and CDR2 is SMNVEV (reference sequence). The CDR3 DNA reads as TGTGCCAGCAGTTTATACGCAGGGGTCCCTGGGTCACCCCTCCACTTT. It encodes CASSLYAGVPGSPLHF.

The sample holds one count of this clone. This sequence joins TRBV24-1 and TRBJ2-7; the D gene is possibly TRBD1 (6 bases). This CDR3 is built from 11 residues. V lost 4 bases and J 6 bases, leaving 6 bases between the germline ends. The germline V gene encodes CDR1 KGHDR and CDR2 SFDVKD. The CDR3 is CATSEQGEQYF. The CDR3 DNA reads as TGTGCCACCAGTGAACAGGGCGAGCAGTACTTC.

This chain joins TRBV4-1 and TRBJ1-4; TRBD1 might be the D (6 bases). The V end was cut by 0 bases, the J end by 8 bases, with 13 bases between. This CDR3 has 15 residues. Germline loops: CDR1 MGHRA, CDR2 YSYEKL. The CDR3 nucleotides are TGCGCCAGCAGCCAAGATCGTCAGGGGCGGGAAAAACTGTTTTTT. Translation: CASSQDRQGREKLFF.

This chain connects TRBV2 to TRBJ1-1; 7 nucleotides agree with TRBD1. The CDR3 runs 13 residues. The ends lost 7 bases at V and 3 bases at J; junction bases unmatched: 5. Germline CDR1 and CDR2: SNHLY and FYNNEI. CDR3 in amino acids: CASKGGGHTEAFF. Written as DNA, the CDR3 is TGTGCCAGCAAAGGGGGCGGACACACTGAAGCTTTCTTT. Drawing the rest from reference TRBV2 and TRBJ1-1, the complete variable domain is EPEVTQTPSHQVTQMGQEVILRCVPISNHLYFYWYRQILGQKVEFLVSFYNNEISEKSEIFDDQFSVERPDGSNFTLKIRSTKLEDSAMYFCASKGGGHTEAFFGQGTRLTVV.

The chain employs TRBV9 and TRBJ1-6; no firm D call. Germline-derived CDR1 and CDR2 are SGDLS and YYNGEE. Trimming took 3 bases from V and 10 from J, leaving 17 bases between them. This CDR3 has 15 amino acids. The CDR3: CASSGRPGVESPLHF. For the CDR3, the DNA is TGTGCCAGCAGCGGCCGTCCGGGAGTGGAGTCACCCCTCCACTTT.

The chain links TRBV6-5 to TRBJ1-2; D is perhaps TRBD1 (6 bases). V dropped 6 bases and J dropped 7 bases, with 15 bases sitting between them. The CDR3 length is 13 residues. Germline V gene lookup returns CDR1 MNHEY and CDR2 SVGAGI. As DNA, the CDR3 is TGTGCCAGCAGGACAGGACAGACAACTGGCTACACCTTC. Its protein product is CASRTGQTTGYTF.

V and J are TRBV5-1 and TRBJ2-4, with 7 bases that match TRBD1. CDR3 length: 15 amino acids. The ends lost 0 bases at V and 8 bases at J; junction bases unmatched: 8. Per the germline V gene, CDR1 is SGHRS and CDR2 is YFSETQ. The CDR3: CASSLAQGVGDIQYF. In DNA form, the CDR3 reads TGCGCCAGCAGCTTGGCTCAGGGGGTCGGGGACATTCAGTACTTC.

The J gene is TRBJ2-3, the V gene TRBV24-1, with TRBD1 as a possible D gene (5 bases). V lost 3 bases and J lost 1, with 13 bases in between. The CDR3 contains 16 residues. Per germline, CDR1 KGHDR and CDR2 SFDVKD. The CDR3 spells CATSDGAWLRTDTQYF. The CDR3 region has the DNA TGTGCCACCAGTGATGGGGCATGGCTTCGCACAGATACGCAGTATTTT.

V gene TRBV6-4 combines with J gene TRBJ2-1, with 7 bases fitting TRBD1. CDR1 is MRHNA and CDR2 is SNTAGT in the germline V gene. With 4 bases clipped from V and 10 bases from J, the junction kept 10 bases outside the gene matches. The CDR3 has 14 amino acids. CDR3 sequence reads: CASSVIEGAREQFF. The CDR3 nucleotides are TGTGCCAGCAGTGTAATAGAGGGGGCTAGAGAGCAGTTCTTC.

The V call is TRBV29-1, the J call TRBJ1-2; D not certain. Germline V gene lookup returns CDR1 SQVTM and CDR2 ANQGSEA. The length of the CDR3 is 12 residues. Trimming left V 3 bases short and J 3 bases short, with 8 bases between. In DNA form, the CDR3 reads TGCAGCGTTGACGCCGGGTACTATGGCTACACCTTC. Translated, it gives CSVDAGYYGYTF.